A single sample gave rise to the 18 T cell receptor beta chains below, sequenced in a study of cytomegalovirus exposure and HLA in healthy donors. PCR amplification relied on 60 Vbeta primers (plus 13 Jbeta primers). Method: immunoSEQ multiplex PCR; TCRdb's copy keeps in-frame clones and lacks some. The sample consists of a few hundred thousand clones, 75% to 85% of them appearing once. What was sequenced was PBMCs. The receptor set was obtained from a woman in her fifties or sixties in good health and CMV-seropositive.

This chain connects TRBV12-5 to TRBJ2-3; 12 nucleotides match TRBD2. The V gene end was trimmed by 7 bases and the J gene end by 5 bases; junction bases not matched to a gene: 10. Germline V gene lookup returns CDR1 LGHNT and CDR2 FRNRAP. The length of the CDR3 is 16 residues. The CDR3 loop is CASATGLAGYEDTQYF. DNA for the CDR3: TGTGCTAGTGCCACCGGACTAGCGGGGTACGAAGATACGCAGTATTTT.

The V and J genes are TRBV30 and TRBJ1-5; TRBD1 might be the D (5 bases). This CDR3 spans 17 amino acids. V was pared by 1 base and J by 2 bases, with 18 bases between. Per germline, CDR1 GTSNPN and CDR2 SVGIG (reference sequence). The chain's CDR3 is CAWSGDSLLTGNQPQHF. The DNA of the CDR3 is TGTGCCTGGAGTGGAGACAGTCTCCTTACGGGCAATCAGCCCCAGCATTTT.

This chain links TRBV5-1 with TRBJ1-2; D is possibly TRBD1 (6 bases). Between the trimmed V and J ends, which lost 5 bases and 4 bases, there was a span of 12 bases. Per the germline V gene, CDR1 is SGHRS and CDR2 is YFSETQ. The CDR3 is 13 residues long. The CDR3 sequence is CASRSTGAYGYTF. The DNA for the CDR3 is TGCGCCAGCAGGTCGACAGGAGCCTATGGCTACACCTTC.

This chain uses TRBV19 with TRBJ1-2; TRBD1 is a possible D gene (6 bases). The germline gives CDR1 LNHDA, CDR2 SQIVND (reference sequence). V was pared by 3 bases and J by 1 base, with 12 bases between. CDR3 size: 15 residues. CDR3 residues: CASSMQTGNNYGYTF. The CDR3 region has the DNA TGTGCCAGTAGTATGCAGACAGGCAATAACTATGGCTACACCTTC.

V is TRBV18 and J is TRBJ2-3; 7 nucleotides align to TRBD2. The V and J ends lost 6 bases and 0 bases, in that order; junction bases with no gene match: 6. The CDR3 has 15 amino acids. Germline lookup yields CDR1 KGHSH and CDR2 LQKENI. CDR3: CASSQLAASTDTQYF. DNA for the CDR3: TGTGCCAGCTCTCAGCTAGCGGCTAGCACAGATACGCAGTATTTT.

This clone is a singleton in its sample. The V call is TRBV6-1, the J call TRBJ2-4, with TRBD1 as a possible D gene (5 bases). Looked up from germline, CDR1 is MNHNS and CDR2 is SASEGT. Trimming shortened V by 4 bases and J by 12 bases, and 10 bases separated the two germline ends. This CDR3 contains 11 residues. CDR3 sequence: CASSGRQSQYF. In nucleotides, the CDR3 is TGTGCCAGCAGTGGAAGACAGAGTCAGTACTTC.

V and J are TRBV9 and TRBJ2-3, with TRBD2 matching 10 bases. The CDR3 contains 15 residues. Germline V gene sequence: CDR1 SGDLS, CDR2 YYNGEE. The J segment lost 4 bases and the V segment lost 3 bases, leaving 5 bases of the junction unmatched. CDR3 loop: CASSDASGSPDTQYF. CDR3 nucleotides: TGTGCCAGCAGCGACGCTAGCGGGAGCCCAGATACGCAGTATTTT.

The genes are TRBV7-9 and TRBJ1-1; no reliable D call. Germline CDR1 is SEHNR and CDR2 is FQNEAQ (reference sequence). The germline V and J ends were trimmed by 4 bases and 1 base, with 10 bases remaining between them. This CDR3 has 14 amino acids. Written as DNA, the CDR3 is TGTGCCAGCAGCTCCCCTTACAAGAACACTGAAGCTTTCTTT. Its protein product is CASSSPYKNTEAFF.

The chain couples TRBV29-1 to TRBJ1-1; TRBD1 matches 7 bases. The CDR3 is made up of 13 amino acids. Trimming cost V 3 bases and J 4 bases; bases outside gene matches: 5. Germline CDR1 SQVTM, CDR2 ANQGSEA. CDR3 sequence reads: CSVDRGWGTEAFF. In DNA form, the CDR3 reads TGCAGCGTTGACAGGGGGTGGGGCACTGAAGCTTTCTTT.

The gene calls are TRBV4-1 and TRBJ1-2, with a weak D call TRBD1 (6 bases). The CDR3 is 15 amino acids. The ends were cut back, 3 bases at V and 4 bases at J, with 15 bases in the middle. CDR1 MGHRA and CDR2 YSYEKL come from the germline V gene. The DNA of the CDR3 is TGCGCCAGCAGCCAGACACGACAGGTGATCTATGGCTACACCTTC. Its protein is CASSQTRQVIYGYTF.

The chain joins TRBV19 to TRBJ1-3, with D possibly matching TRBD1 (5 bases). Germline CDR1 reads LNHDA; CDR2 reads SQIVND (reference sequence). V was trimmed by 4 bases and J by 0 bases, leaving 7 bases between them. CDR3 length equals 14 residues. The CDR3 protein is CASSRGDSGNTIYF. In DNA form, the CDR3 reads TGTGCCAGTAGTAGGGGCGACTCTGGAAACACCATATATTTT.

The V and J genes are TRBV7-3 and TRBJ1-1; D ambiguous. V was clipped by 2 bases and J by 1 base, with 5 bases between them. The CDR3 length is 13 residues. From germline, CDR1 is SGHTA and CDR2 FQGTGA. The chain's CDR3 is CASSLHTNTEAFF. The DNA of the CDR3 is TGTGCCAGCAGCTTACACACGAACACTGAAGCTTTCTTT.

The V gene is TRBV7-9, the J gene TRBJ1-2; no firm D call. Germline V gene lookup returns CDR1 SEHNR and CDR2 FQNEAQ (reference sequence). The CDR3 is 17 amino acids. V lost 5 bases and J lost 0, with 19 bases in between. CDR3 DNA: TGTGCCAGCAGCCACACGACGTTATCTAGAGCTAACTATGGCTACACCTTC. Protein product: CASSHTTLSRANYGYTF.

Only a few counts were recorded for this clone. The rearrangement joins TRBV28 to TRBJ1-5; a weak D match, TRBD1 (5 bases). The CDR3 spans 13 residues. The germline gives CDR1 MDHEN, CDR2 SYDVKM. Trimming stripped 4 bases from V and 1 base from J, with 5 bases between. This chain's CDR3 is CASSYRSNQPQHF. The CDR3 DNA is TGTGCCAGCAGTTACAGGAGCAATCAGCCCCAGCATTTT.

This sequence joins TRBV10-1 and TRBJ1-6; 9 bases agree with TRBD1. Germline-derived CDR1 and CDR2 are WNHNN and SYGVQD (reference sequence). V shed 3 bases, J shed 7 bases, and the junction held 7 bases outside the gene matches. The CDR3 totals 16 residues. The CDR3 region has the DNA TGCGCCAGCAGTGACCCGGGACAGGGAGTCAATTCACCCCTCCACTTT. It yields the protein CASSDPGQGVNSPLHF.

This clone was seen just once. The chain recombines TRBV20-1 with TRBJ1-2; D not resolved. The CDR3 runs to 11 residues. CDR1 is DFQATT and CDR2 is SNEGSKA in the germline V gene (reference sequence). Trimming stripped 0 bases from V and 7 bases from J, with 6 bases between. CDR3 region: CSARDGSGYTF. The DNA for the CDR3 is TGCAGTGCTAGAGACGGGAGTGGCTACACCTTC.

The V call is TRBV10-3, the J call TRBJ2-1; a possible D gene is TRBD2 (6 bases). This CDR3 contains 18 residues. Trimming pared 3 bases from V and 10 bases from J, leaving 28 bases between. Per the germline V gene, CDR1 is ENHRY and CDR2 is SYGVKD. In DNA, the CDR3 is TGTGCCATCAGTGACCTCCCCGGAGCGGGCCTAAGGAATTGGGAGCAGTTCTTC. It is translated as CAISDLPGAGLRNWEQFF.

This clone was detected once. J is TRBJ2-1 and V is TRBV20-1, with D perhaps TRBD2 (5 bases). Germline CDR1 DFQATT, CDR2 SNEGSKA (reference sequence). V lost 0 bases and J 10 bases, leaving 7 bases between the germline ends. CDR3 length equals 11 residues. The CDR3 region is CSARDGVEQFF. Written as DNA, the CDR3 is TGCAGTGCTAGAGACGGGGTCGAGCAGTTCTTC.